One sample yielded the 16 T cell receptor beta chains listed below, sequenced in a study of T cells in Graves' hyperthyroidism and ophthalmopathy. Amplification yielded TCR beta CDR3 regions, with RNA transcripts as the source. RT-PCR in the first round (using the HTBI primer set) targeted the TCR CDR3. TCRdb redid the calling of the multiplex PCR reads with MiXCR, one entry per CDR3 protein. The data hold some 270,000 distinct CDR3 sequences, with roughly a quarter observed a single time. The source material was blood. The source is a woman aged 40 to 50 with Graves' ophthalmopathy.

This clonotype was observed at least ten times. The rearrangement uses TRBV29-1 and TRBJ1-2; TRBD1 matches at 9 bases. This CDR3 region has 14 residues. The junction had 9 bases not matched to a gene; V was cut back by 3 bases and J by 7 bases. CDR1 is SQVTM and CDR2 is ANQGSEA in the germline V gene. In DNA form, the CDR3 reads TGCAGCGTTGACACGGACAGGGGTTTGGTTGGCTACACCTTC. It translates to CSVDTDRGLVGYTF.

This clonotype showed up many times. The chain couples TRBV5-1 to TRBJ1-1; maybe TRBD1 (5 bases). CDR1 is SGHRS and CDR2 is YFSETQ in the germline V gene. This CDR3 spans 15 amino acids. Trimming took off 0 bases at V and 4 bases at J, with 13 bases between the two ends. The CDR3 DNA reads TGCGCCAGCAGCTTGGCCGGGGCAGGCCGCACTGAAGCTTTCTTT. Amino acid sequence: CASSLAGAGRTEAFF.

This clonotype was detected many times. This chain uses TRBV28 with TRBJ2-6, with no clear D. V lost 1 base and J 0 bases, leaving 4 bases between the germline ends. From germline, CDR1 is MDHEN and CDR2 SYDVKM. This CDR3 has 15 amino acids. CDR3 nucleotide sequence: TGTGCCAGCAGTTTATTGAGCTCTGGGGCCAACGTCCTGACTTTC. Translating it yields CASSLLSSGANVLTF.

The gene calls are TRBV15 and TRBJ2-7; D assignment may be TRBD1 or TRBD2 (6 bases each). The V and J ends lost 3 bases and 2 bases respectively, with 14 bases between them. Germline loops: CDR1 LNHNV, CDR2 YYDKDF (reference sequence). The CDR3 contains 15 residues. CDR3 sequence (DNA): TGTGCCACCAGCAGGGCGTGGGGGGACACCTACGAGCAGTACTTC. Translation: CATSRAWGDTYEQYF.

V is TRBV5-1 and J is TRBJ2-2; 8 bases line up with TRBD2. Germline CDR1 and CDR2: SGHRS and YFSETQ. The trim removed 0 bases at V and 6 bases at J, leaving 4 bases unmatched. This CDR3 has 15 residues. Written as DNA, the CDR3 is TGCGCCAGCAGCTTGGACGGGAGGGCCTCCGGGGAGCTGTTTTTT. Encoded protein: CASSLDGRASGELFF. Full variable domain (remainder filled in from reference TRBV5-1 and TRBJ2-2): KAGVTQTPRYLIKTRGQQVTLSCSPISGHRSVSWYQQTPGQGLQFLFEYFSETQRNKGNFPGRFSGRQFSNSRSEMNVSTLELGDSALYLCASSLDGRASGELFFGEGSRLTVL.

The rearrangement links TRBV6-1 to TRBJ1-3; D may be TRBD1 (6 bases). The V gene lost 7 bases and the J gene lost 4 bases, with 14 bases spanning the gap. CDR1 is MNHNS, CDR2 SASEGT, per germline. The CDR3 contains 14 residues. The CDR3 reads CASTRQVLGNTIYF. Here the CDR3 DNA reads TGTGCCAGCACCCGACAGGTGTTAGGAAACACCATATATTTT.

This clonotype was recorded many times. The V call is TRBV5-1, the J call TRBJ2-7; 7 positions match TRBD1. V shed 4 bases, J shed 6 bases, and the junction held 10 bases outside the gene matches. The V gene's germline CDR1 is SGHRS and CDR2 YFSETQ. The CDR3 is 14 residues long. CDR3 nucleotides: TGCGCCAGCAGCCTCCAGACAGGGACGGTCGAGCAGTACTTC. Translating it yields CASSLQTGTVEQYF.

This clonotype was seen at least ten times. This chain links TRBV10-3 with TRBJ2-5; D call uncertain. The ends were cut back, 1 base at V and 5 bases at J, with 5 bases in the middle. The CDR3 length is 12 residues. Germline V gene sequence: CDR1 ENHRY, CDR2 SYGVKD. For the CDR3, the DNA is TGTGCCATCAGTGAGTTAGGCGAGACCCAGTACTTC. Its protein is CAISELGETQYF.

This clonotype was seen repeatedly, ten times or more. The chain couples TRBV27 to TRBJ2-2; 9 bases are a match to TRBD2. Germline V gene data show CDR1 as MNHEY and CDR2 as SMNVEV (reference sequence). V trimming: 5 bases; J trimming: 7 bases; junction bases outside the gene matches: 11. The CDR3 contains 16 residues. CDR3: CASSIIAGVVGGELFF. The DNA of the CDR3 is TGTGCCAGCAGTATCATAGCGGGAGTGGTAGGCGGGGAGCTGTTTTTT.

In its sample, this clonotype was seen many times. V usage is TRBV2 and J usage is TRBJ2-7; the D is unclear. Germline V gene sequence: CDR1 SNHLY, CDR2 FYNNEI. V was cut by 3 bases and J by 2 bases, with 8 bases left in between. The CDR3 covers 13 residues. This CDR3 reads CASSEDGPYEQYF. The CDR3 DNA is TGTGCCAGCAGTGAGGACGGACCCTACGAGCAGTACTTC.

The chain carries TRBV20-1 and TRBJ2-5, with D tentatively TRBD1 or TRBD2 (5 bases each). The CDR3 totals 13 residues. The V gene lost 3 bases and the J gene lost 1 base, with 9 bases spanning the gap. Germline V gives CDR1 DFQATT, CDR2 SNEGSKA (reference sequence). The CDR3 sequence: CSARVRGQETQYF. The CDR3 coding sequence is TGCAGTGCTAGGGTGAGGGGCCAAGAGACCCAGTACTTC.

This clonotype was recorded at least ten times. This clone may be a read error of a much larger clone one base away. This chain links TRBV6-1 with TRBJ1-1; D ambiguous. CDR1 is MNHNS and CDR2 is SASEGT in the germline V gene. The CDR3 has 13 amino acids. CDR3 bases: TGTGTCAGCAGTGGTCTCTCAGGTACTGAAGCTTTCTTT. Translating gives CVSSGLSGTEAFF.

This clonotype came up many times. The chain joins TRBV24-1 to TRBJ2-6; tentatively, D is TRBD2 (6 bases). The germline V gene has CDR1 KGHDR and CDR2 SFDVKD. Trimming took 5 bases from V and 2 from J, leaving 9 bases between them. This CDR3 region has 15 residues. CDR3 sequence: CATSGGEAGANVLTF. The CDR3 DNA sequence: TGTGCCACCAGTGGAGGGGAGGCTGGGGCCAACGTCCTGACTTTC.

This clonotype was seen at least ten times. The chain has TRBV27 and TRBJ1-2, with a tentative D call TRBD1 (5 bases). The V end lost 5 bases, the J end lost 4 bases, and 11 bases lay between the germline ends. The CDR3 spans 13 residues. The germline V gene encodes CDR1 MNHEY and CDR2 SMNVEV (reference sequence). DNA for the CDR3: TGTGCCAGCAGTCCGGGGGTACTCTATGGCTACACCTTC. Amino acid sequence: CASSPGVLYGYTF.

About this clonotype itself: A read error may be the cause here, since a much bigger clone is one base away. V is TRBV19 and J is TRBJ1-3; no firm D call. The CDR3 has 15 residues. Germline CDR1 is LNHDA and CDR2 is SQIVND (reference sequence). This CDR3 is CVSTFTQSSGNTIYF. CDR3 nucleotides: TGTGTCAGTACCTTCACACAGAGCTCTGGAAACACCATATATTTT. Supplemented by reference TRBV19 and TRBJ1-3, the full variable domain reads DGGITQSPKYLFRKEGQNVTLSCEQNLNHDAMYWYRQDPGQGLRLIYYSQIVNDFQKGDIAEGYSVSREKKESFPLTVTSAQKNPTAFYLCVSTFTQSSGNTIYFGEGSWLTVV.

Points on this clonotype: Germline is not matched at one junction end, which may reflect a read error. The genes are TRBV7-2 and TRBJ2-7; a weak D match, TRBD2 (6 bases). Germline V gene data show CDR1 as SGHTA and CDR2 as FQGNSA. The CDR3 covers 14 residues. In nucleotides, the CDR3 is TGTGCCAGCAGCTTAGATGGCGGGACCTACGAGCAGTCCTTC. It translates to CASSLDGGTYEQSF.